The T cell receptor (beta chain) under discussion was sequenced for a study of blood T cell repertoires in COVID-19. Method: immunoSEQ multiplex PCR; TCRdb's copy keeps in-frame clones and lacks some. The table lists approximately 300,000 clones, approximately 89% of them singletons. The CDR3 sequence is 15 residues long. V was shortened by 0 bases and J by 5 bases, with 13 bases between the two germline ends. The germline CDR1 and CDR2 sequences are LNHNV and YYDKDF (reference sequence). This clone turned up a few times. The specimen was PBMCs or T cells enriched from blood (not recorded which). The chain has TRBV15 and TRBJ1-1; D is possibly TRBD1 (6 bases). The receptor was derived from a woman aged 25 to 39 who had recovered from COVID-19. This chain's CDR3 is CATSRDQGLFTEAFF. The CDR3 DNA reads TGTGCCACCAGCAGAGATCAGGGGCTTTTTACTGAAGCTTTCTTT.